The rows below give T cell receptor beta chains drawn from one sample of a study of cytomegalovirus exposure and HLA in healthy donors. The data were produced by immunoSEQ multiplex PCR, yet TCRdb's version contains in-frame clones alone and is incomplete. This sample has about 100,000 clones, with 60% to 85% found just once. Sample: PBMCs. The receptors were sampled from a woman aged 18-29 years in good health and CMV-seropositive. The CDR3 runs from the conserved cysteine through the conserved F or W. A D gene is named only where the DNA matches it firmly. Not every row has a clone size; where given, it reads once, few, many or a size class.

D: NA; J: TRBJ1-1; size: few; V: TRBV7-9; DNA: TGTGCCAGCAGCCCGGGATTGAACACTGAAGCTTTCTTT; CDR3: CASSPGLNTEAFF
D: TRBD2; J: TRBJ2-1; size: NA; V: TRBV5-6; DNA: TGTGCCAGCAGCTTTCCTAGCGGGATCTACAATGAGCAGTTCTTC; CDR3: CASSFPSGIYNEQFF
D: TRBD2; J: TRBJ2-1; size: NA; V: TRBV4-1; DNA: TGCGCCAGCAGCCGGACGGTCGGACTAGCGGGATACAATGAGCAGTTCTTC; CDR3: CASSRTVGLAGYNEQFF
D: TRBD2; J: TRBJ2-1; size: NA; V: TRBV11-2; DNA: TGTGCCAGCAGCCGACTAGCGGGAAACTACAATGAGCAGTTCTTC; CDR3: CASSRLAGNYNEQFF
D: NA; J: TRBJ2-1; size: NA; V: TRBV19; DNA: TGTGCCAGTAGTACCACAGGGATCGGTGAGCAGTTCTTC; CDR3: CASSTTGIGEQFF
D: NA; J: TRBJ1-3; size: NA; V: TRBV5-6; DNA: TGTGCCAGCAGCTTTCCGTCTGAGGGCAGTGGAAACACCATATATTTT; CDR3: CASSFPSEGSGNTIYF
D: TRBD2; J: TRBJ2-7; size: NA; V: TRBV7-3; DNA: TGTGCCAGCAGCGCCGGGACTAGCGGGAATGACGAGCAGTACTTC; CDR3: CASSAGTSGNDEQYF
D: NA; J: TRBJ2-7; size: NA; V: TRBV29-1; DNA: TGCAGCGTTCTAGCGTCCGAGCAGTACTTC; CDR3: CSVLASEQYF
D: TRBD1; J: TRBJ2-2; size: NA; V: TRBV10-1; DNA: TGCGCCAGCAGTGAACACAGGGGGCCAAGGACCGGGGAGCTGTTTTTT; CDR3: CASSEHRGPRTGELFF
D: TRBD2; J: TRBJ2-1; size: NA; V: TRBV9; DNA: TGTGCCAGCGGGAGGGGCAATGAGCAGTTCTTC; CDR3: CASGRGNEQFF
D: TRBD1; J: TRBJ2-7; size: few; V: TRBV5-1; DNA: TGCGCCAGCAGCTTGGGACAGGGTTCCTACGAGCAGTACTTC; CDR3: CASSLGQGSYEQYF
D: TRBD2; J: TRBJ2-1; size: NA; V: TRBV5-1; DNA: TGCGCCAGCAGCACGGGGACTAGCGGTATATACAATGAGCAGTTCTTC; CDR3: CASSTGTSGIYNEQFF
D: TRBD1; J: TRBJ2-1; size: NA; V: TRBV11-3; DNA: TGTGCCAGTCAGGGGACAGGTACCTACAATGAGCAGTTCTTC; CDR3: CASQGTGTYNEQFF
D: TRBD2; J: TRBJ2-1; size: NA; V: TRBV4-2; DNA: TGTGCCAGCAGCCAGCCCGGGATAGGAGGGACTAGCGGTAATGAGCAGTTCTTC; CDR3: CASSQPGIGGTSGNEQFF
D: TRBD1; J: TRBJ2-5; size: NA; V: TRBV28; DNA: TGTGCCAGCAGTTTTAATGGCACTCGAAGACAGGGGATTAGGTACCAAGAGACCCAGTACTTC; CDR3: CASSFNGTRRQGIRYQETQYF
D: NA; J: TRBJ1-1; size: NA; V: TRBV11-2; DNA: TGTGCCAGCAGCTTAGACGAGGCAGTGAACACTGAAGCTTTCTTT; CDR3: CASSLDEAVNTEAFF
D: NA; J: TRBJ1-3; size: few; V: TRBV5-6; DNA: TGTGCCAGCAGCCGCGCGGGGGGCCGCTCTGGAAACACCATATATTTT; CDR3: CASSRAGGRSGNTIYF
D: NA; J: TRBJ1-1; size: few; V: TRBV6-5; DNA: TGTGCCAGCAGCCCCTCGGGGAACACTGAAGCTTTCTTT; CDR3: CASSPSGNTEAFF
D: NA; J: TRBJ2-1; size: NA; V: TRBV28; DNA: TGTGCCAGCACGTTAATCCTAGGACTAACAGGCTACAATGAGCAGTTCTTC; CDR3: CASTLILGLTGYNEQFF
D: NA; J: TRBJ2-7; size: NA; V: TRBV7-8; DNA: TGTGCCAGCGGACAGCTGTGGGACAACGACTACGAGCAGTACTTC; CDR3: CASGQLWDNDYEQYF
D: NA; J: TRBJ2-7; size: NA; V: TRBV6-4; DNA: TGTGCCAGCAGTGACACAGGACGCTCCTACGAGCAGTACTTC; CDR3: CASSDTGRSYEQYF
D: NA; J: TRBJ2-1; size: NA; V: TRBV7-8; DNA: TGTGCCAGCAGCTCCACCGGTCGGAGGGGAGAGCATGAGCAGTTCTTC; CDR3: CASSSTGRRGEHEQFF
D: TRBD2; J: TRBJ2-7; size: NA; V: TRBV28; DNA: TGTGCCAGCAGTTTACTCACCGGACTAGCGGGAGGGCACTCCTACGAGCAGTACTTC; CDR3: CASSLLTGLAGGHSYEQYF
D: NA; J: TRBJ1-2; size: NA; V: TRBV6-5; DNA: TGTGCCAGCAGTTACTCGGCAGGGTCTCCTAACTATGGCTACACCTTC; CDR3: CASSYSAGSPNYGYTF
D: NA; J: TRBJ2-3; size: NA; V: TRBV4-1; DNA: TGCGCCAGCAGCCAAGCCCCCACTTTCACAGATACGCAGTATTTT; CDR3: CASSQAPTFTDTQYF
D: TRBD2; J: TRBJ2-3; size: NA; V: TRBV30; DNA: TGTGCCTGGAAAACTAGCGGGAGGACAGATACGCAGTATTTT; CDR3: CAWKTSGRTDTQYF
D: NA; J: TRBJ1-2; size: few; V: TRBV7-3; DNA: TGTGCCAGCAGCCCTGACGGAGGGGATAGACCTTATGGCTACACCTTC; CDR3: CASSPDGGDRPYGYTF
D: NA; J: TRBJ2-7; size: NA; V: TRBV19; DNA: TGTGCCAGTAGTATAGGCACAGCCTACGAGCAGTACTTC; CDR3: CASSIGTAYEQYF
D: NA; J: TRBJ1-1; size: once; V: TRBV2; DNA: TGTGCCAGCAGGGAACAGGTCTTGAACACTGAAGCTTTCTTT; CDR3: CASREQVLNTEAFF
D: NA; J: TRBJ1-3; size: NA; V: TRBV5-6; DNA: TGTGCCAGCAGGAGACTGAGCTCTGGAAACACCATATATTTT; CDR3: CASRRLSSGNTIYF
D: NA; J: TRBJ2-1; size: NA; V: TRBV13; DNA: TGTGCCAGCAGCCCCCGGTCCTACAATGAGCAGTTCTTC; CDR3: CASSPRSYNEQFF
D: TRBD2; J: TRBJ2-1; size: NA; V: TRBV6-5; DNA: TGTGCCAGCCGTAGCGGGAGTGAGCAGTTCTTC; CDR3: CASRSGSEQFF
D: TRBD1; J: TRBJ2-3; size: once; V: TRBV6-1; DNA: TGTGCCAGCAGTGAGAACAGGGGAGATACGCAGTATTTT; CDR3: CASSENRGDTQYF
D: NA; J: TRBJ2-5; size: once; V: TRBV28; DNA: TGTGCCAGCAGTCCAGGCGGGACAGCACAAGAGACCCAGTACTTC; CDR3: CASSPGGTAQETQYF
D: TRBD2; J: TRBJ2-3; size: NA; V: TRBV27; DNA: TGTGCCAGCAGTTTCCTCGGACTAGCGGCAGATACGCAGTATTTT; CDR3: CASSFLGLAADTQYF
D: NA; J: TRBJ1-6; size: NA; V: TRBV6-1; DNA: TGTGCCAGCAGTGAAAGGTTTATGGGTGAGGGCGGTTCACCCCTCCACTTT; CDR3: CASSERFMGEGGSPLHF
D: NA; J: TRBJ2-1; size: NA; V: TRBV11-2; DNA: TGTGCCAGCAGCTTAGCGTCAGGGTGGGATGAGCAGTTCTTC; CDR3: CASSLASGWDEQFF
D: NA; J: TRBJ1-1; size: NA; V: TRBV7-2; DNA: TGTGCCAGCAGCTTAGCCAGTCTGCTCACTGAAGCTTTCTTT; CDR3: CASSLASLLTEAFF
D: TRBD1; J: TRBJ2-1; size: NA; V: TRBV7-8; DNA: TGTGCCAGCAGCCTAGGGACAGGGGGCAATGAGCAGTTCTTC; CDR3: CASSLGTGGNEQFF
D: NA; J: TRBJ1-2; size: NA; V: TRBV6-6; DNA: TGTGCCAGCAGTCGCAGGCCCCTCTATGGCTACACCTTC; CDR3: CASSRRPLYGYTF
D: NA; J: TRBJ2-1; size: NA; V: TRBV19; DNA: TGTGCCAGTAGTATATCCGGGTACAGGTCCTACAATGAGCAGTTCTTC; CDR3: CASSISGYRSYNEQFF
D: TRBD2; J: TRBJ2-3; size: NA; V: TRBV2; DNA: TGTGCCAGCAGTGAATGGACTAGCAGTACAGATACGCAGTATTTT; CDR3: CASSEWTSSTDTQYF
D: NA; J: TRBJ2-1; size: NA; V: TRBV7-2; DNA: TGTGCCAGCAGCTTTTATTCCTACAATGAGCAGTTCTTC; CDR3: CASSFYSYNEQFF
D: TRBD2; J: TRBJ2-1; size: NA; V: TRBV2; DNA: TGTGCCAGCAGCCCTTTGACTAGCGATTCCTACAATGAGCAGTTCTTC; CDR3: CASSPLTSDSYNEQFF
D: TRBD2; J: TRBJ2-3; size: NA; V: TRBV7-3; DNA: TGTGCCAGCAGCTCTAGCGGAGCCACAGATACGCAGTATTTT; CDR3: CASSSSGATDTQYF
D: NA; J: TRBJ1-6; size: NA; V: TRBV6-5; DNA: TGTGCCAGCAGTTACTCCCGGGGGGCGGTTTCACCCCTCCACTTT; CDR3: CASSYSRGAVSPLHF
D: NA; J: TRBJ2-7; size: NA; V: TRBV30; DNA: TGTGCCTGGAGTATGGAGGGGTCGGTGCAGTACTTC; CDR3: CAWSMEGSVQYF
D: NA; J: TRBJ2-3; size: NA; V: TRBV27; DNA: TGTGCCAGCGGCCCTGAGAGCGGAGATACGCAGTATTTT; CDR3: CASGPESGDTQYF
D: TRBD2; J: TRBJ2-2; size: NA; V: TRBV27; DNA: TGTGCCAGCAGTTTAATGGCGGGAGGGTACACCGGGGAGCTGTTTTTT; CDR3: CASSLMAGGYTGELFF
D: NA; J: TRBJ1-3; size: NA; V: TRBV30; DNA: TGTGCCTGGAGTGCGCCCTCCTACCGGGACTGGGGACGGAACACCATATATTTT; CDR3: CAWSAPSYRDWGRNTIYF
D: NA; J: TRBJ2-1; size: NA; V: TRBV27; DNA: TGTGCCAGCAGTTTAAGCGGTTCCTACAATGAGCAGTTCTTC; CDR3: CASSLSGSYNEQFF
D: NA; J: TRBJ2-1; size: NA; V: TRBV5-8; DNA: TGTGCCAGCAGCTTGGGCGCGGTCTCCTACAATGAGCAGTTCTTC; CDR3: CASSLGAVSYNEQFF
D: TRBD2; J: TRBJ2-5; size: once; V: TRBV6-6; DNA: TGTGCCAGTCTAGCGGGAGTGGAGACCCAGTACTTC; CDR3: CASLAGVETQYF
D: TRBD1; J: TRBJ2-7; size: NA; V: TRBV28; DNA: TGTGCCAGCAGTCAATCAGGACAGGGGTATGCCTACGAGCAGTACTTC; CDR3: CASSQSGQGYAYEQYF
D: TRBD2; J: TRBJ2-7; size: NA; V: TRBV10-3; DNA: TGTGCCATCAGTCCCGGGACTAGCGGGAGGTCCTGGATCTCCTACGAGCAGTACTTC; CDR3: CAISPGTSGRSWISYEQYF
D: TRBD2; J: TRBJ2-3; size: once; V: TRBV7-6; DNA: TGTGCCAGCAGCTTGTGGTCGAATATTCAACTAGCGAGTACAGATACGCAGTATTTT; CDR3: CASSLWSNIQLASTDTQYF
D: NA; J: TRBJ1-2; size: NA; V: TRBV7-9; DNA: TGTGCCAGCAGCCCCCTGTATGGCTACACCTTC; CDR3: CASSPLYGYTF